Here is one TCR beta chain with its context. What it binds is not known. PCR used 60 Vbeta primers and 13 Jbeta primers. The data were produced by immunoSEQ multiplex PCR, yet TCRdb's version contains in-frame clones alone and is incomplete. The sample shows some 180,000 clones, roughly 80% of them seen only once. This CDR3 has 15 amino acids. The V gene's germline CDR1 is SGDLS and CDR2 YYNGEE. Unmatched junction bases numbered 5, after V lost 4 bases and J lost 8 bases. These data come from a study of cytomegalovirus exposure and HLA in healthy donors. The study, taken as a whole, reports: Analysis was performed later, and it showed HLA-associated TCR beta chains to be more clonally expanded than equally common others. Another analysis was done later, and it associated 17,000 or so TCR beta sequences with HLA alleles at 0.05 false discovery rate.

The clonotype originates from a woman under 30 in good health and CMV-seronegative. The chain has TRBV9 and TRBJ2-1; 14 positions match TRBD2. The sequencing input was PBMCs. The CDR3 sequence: CASSKTSGRAHEQFF. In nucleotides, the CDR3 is TGTGCCAGCAGCAAGACTAGCGGGAGGGCTCATGAGCAGTTCTTC.